This T cell receptor (beta chain) was recorded in a study of neurological immune-mediated disorders. The cDNA came from 5'RACE, which used 10-nucleotide random UMIs. MiXCR, run by TCRdb on the 5' RACE reads, gives a single entry per CDR3 protein. The sample has over 75,000 distinct CDR3 sequences; 5% to 6.5% are singletons. This clonotype showed up many times. Its antigen is still unknown. The CDR3 has 15 amino acids. Between the trimmed V and J ends, which lost 2 bases and 1 base, there was a span of 9 bases. CDR1 is SGHRS, CDR2 YFSETQ, per germline. The study's findings and limits: The highest TCR clonal expansion occurred in HTLV-1-associated myelopathy; multiple sclerosis fell below healthy controls.

As for time point: longitudinal time-point 2. Where libraries were unsorted, they were derived from 2 million PBMCs stored at -80 degrees C. The sequenced sample consisted of PBMCs. This receptor was obtained from a woman aged 60-75 years with multiple sclerosis. The chain joins TRBV5-1 to TRBJ2-2; D possibly corresponds to TRBD1 (5 bases). Written as DNA, the CDR3 is TGCGCCAGCAGCTTAATAGGGGAGAACACCGGGGAGCTGTTTTTT. This gives the protein CASSLIGENTGELFF.